This TCR beta chain emerged from a study of T cell repertoires in cytomegalovirus infection. Study in general: Signatures in public TCR beta sequences pointed to both CMV infection and matching HLA type.

The V gene's germline CDR1 is SQVTM and CDR2 ANQGSEA. With V trimmed by 7 bases and J by 5 bases, 4 bases remained unmatched. This CDR3 is 13 amino acids long. Notes on the study in general: The cumulative frequency of public TCR beta families identified carriers of CMV plus the relevant HLA. Clonotype analysis showed dominance of the ex vivo response by HLA-C-restricted CMV-specific TCR beta clonotypes.

TCRdb reanalysed the reads using MiXCR and keeps one entry per CDR3 protein. The sample lists 200,000 to 300,000 distinct CDR3 sequences, roughly an eighth occurring once. Note on this clonotype: Its matching antigen is unknown.

Sequenced input: PBMCs. V and J are TRBV29-1 and TRBJ2-1; TRBD2 agrees at 11 bases. This TCR was sampled from a human donor in good health (CMV status not recorded). Some clones in this sample may be carry-over from other donors' samples. The CDR3 loop reads CSAPGLADNEQFF. CDR3 bases: TGCAGCGCCCCGGGACTAGCGGACAATGAGCAGTTCTTC.